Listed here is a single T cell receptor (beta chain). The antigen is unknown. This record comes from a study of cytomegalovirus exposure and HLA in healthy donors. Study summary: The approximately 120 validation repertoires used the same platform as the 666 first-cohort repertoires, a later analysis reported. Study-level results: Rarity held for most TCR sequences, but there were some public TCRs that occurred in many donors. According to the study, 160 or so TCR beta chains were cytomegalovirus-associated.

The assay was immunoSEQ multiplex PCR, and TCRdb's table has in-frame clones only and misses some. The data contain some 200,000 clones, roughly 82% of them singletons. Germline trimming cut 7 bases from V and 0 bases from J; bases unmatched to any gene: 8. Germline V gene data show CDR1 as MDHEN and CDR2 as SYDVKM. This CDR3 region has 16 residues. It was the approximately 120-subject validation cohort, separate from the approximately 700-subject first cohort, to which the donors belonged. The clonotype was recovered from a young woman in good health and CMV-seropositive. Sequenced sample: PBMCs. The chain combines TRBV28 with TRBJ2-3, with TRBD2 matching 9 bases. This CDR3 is CASTRLAETSTDTQYF. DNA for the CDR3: TGTGCCAGCACCCGACTAGCGGAAACTAGCACAGATACGCAGTATTTT.